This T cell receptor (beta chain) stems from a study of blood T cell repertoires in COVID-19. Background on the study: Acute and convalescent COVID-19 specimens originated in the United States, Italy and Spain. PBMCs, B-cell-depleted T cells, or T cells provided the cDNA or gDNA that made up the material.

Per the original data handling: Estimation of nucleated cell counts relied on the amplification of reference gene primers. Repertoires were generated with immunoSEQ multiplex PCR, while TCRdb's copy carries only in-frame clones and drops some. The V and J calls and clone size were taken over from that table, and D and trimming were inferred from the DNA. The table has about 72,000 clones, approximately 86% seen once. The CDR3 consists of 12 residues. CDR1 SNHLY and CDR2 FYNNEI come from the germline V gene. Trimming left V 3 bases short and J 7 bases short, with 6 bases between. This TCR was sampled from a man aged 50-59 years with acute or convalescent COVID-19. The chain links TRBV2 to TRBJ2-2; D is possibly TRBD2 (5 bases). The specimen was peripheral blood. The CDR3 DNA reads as TGTGCCAGCAGTGAGGGGAGCGGGGAGCTGTTTTTT. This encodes CASSEGSGELFF.